These 27 T cell receptor beta chains share one sample of origin, sequenced in a study of cytomegalovirus exposure and HLA in healthy donors (dated by TCRdb to about 2017). Libraries were built with the immunoSEQ multiplex PCR assay. The multiplex PCR relied on a mix of 60 forward primers for TCR Vbeta segments and 13 reverse primers for TCR Jbeta segments. TCRdb mirrors the immuneACCESS table, restricted to in-frame sequences. Some clones are absent from its copies; in checked studies, under half trace to an unresolved V gene, and the reason for the others is unknown. Within this sample are more than 150,000 clones, with 80% to 90% of them counted one time only. Jointly, the top ten make up more than 2% of the sample. The specimen sequenced was PBMCs. The receptors derive from a woman younger than 35 in good health and CMV-seronegative.

V gene TRBV6-5 combines with J gene TRBJ1-3; D may be TRBD1 (5 bases). The CDR3 has 12 amino acids. V lost 8 bases, J lost 3 bases, and 8 bases lay in between. Looked up from germline, CDR1 is MNHEY and CDR2 is SVGAGI. CDR3 nucleotide sequence: TGTGCCAGCGGGGGGGTTGGAAACACCATATATTTT. Translation: CASGGVGNTIYF.

The chain joins TRBV9 to TRBJ2-5; tentative D call: TRBD2 (5 bases). V was pared by 0 bases and J by 4 bases, with 13 bases between. Germline V lookup: CDR1 SGDLS, CDR2 YYNGEE. The CDR3 consists of 15 residues. CDR3 in amino acids: CASSVDAGGAETQYF. In nucleotides, the CDR3 is TGTGCCAGCAGCGTAGATGCGGGCGGAGCAGAGACCCAGTACTTC.

A remark on this clone: In the same sample, other DNA sequences code for this CDR3. J is TRBJ1-2 and V is TRBV2, with D possibly matching TRBD1 (6 bases). CDR3 size: 14 residues. Germline CDR1 SNHLY, CDR2 FYNNEI. Trimming took off 3 bases at V and 7 bases at J, with 15 bases between the two ends. CDR3 in DNA: TGTGCCAGCAGTGACGTTCAGGGGATTCCTGGCTACACCTTC. This gives the protein CASSDVQGIPGYTF.

The chain uses TRBV28 and TRBJ1-2; 9 bases fit TRBD1. The J segment lost 5 bases and the V segment lost 11 bases, leaving 6 bases of the junction unmatched. The CDR3 extends over 12 amino acids. Germline-derived CDR1 and CDR2 are MDHEN and SYDVKM. CDR3 in DNA: TGTGCCTGCTGGGACAGGGAGTATGGCTACACCTTC. This encodes CACWDREYGYTF.

The rearrangement links TRBV7-6 to TRBJ1-1; TRBD1 matches at 10 bases. The length of the CDR3 is 15 residues. V lost 3 bases, J lost 7 bases, and 8 bases stayed unmatched. Germline V gives CDR1 SGHVS, CDR2 FNYEAQ. CDR3 residues: CASSLGQGQRYEAFF. CDR3 in DNA: TGTGCCAGCAGCTTGGGACAGGGGCAAAGATATGAAGCTTTCTTT.

The rearrangement joins TRBV7-2 to TRBJ2-5; a possible D gene is TRBD2 (5 bases). CDR3 length equals 13 residues. From germline, CDR1 is SGHTA and CDR2 FQGNSA. Trimming left V 2 bases short and J 4 bases short, with 8 bases between. In nucleotides, the CDR3 is TGTGCCAGCAGCTTACGGGAACGAGAGACCCAGTACTTC. Translated, it gives CASSLRERETQYF.

The chain links TRBV19 to TRBJ2-2, with TRBD2 identical over 12 bases. V was pared by 5 bases and J by 4 bases, with 5 bases of the junction left unmatched. Germline V gives CDR1 LNHDA, CDR2 SQIVND (reference sequence). The CDR3 covers 16 residues. In DNA form, the CDR3 reads TGTGCCAGTAGTGTTGAACTAGCGGGAGGCACCGGGGAGCTGTTTTTT. Translated, it gives CASSVELAGGTGELFF.

This sequence joins TRBV29-1 and TRBJ2-7; a weak D match, TRBD1 (6 bases). Germline loops: CDR1 SQVTM, CDR2 ANQGSEA. V lost 5 bases and J lost 6, with 11 bases in between. This CDR3 has 11 residues. The CDR3 is CSVQTGLEQYF. In nucleotides, the CDR3 is TGCAGCGTTCAGACAGGCCTCGAGCAGTACTTC.

The chain links TRBV27 to TRBJ1-5; 8 positions agree with TRBD1. V shed 5 bases and J 4 bases; nucleotides not matched to a gene: 4. Looked up from germline, CDR1 is MNHEY and CDR2 is SMNVEV (reference sequence). The CDR3 is 14 residues long. The CDR3 region is CASSQDRANQPQHF. The CDR3 DNA reads as TGTGCCAGCAGTCAGGACAGGGCAAATCAGCCCCAGCATTTT.

The rearrangement uses TRBV10-3 and TRBJ2-2, with TRBD2 matching 9 bases. CDR1 is ENHRY and CDR2 is SYGVKD in the germline V gene. The CDR3 loop spans 15 amino acids. The ends lost 5 bases at V and 2 bases at J; junction bases unmatched: 3. CDR3 bases: TGTGCCATCAGTATAGCGGGGGCTAACACCGGGGAGCTGTTTTTT. Translated: CAISIAGANTGELFF.

This clone has only one observation. CDR3 loop: CAISGDRANYGYTF. The CDR3 DNA sequence: TGTGCCATCAGTGGGGACAGGGCAAACTATGGCTACACCTTC. The chain employs TRBV10-3 and TRBJ1-2; 9 nucleotides agree with TRBD1. The CDR3 has 14 amino acids. V was clipped by 4 bases and J by 2 bases; unmatched bases: 2. Germline V gene data show CDR1 as ENHRY and CDR2 as SYGVKD.

The rearrangement uses TRBV2 and TRBJ2-7; 8 bases match TRBD2. The V and J ends lost 3 bases and 7 bases, in that order; junction bases with no gene match: 8. The germline gives CDR1 SNHLY, CDR2 FYNNEI. The CDR3 has 14 amino acids. The CDR3 bases are TGTGCCAGCAGTGAGCGGGAGGACCGGCGTGAGCAGTACTTC. Translated, it gives CASSEREDRREQYF.

This chain joins TRBV10-2 and TRBJ2-3; tentatively, D is TRBD2 (6 bases). This CDR3 region has 13 residues. V dropped 8 bases and J dropped 3 bases, with 12 bases sitting between them. Germline V gene data show CDR1 as WSHSY and CDR2 as SAAADI. The CDR3 spells CASGRLGTDTQYF. In nucleotides, the CDR3 is TGCGCCAGCGGCAGACTAGGTACAGATACGCAGTATTTT.

The chain is built from TRBV28 and TRBJ2-3; D gene unclear. This CDR3 has 16 amino acids. Trimming pared 0 bases from V and 3 bases from J, leaving 13 bases between. CDR1 is MDHEN, CDR2 SYDVKM, per germline. The CDR3 DNA sequence: TGTGCCAGCAGTTTATGGGCCTCTAGTAATACAGATACGCAGTATTTT. Residues: CASSLWASSNTDTQYF.

The chain couples TRBV6-6 to TRBJ2-7; 11 nucleotides line up with TRBD1. Germline V CDR1 and CDR2: MNHNY, SVGAGI (reference sequence). Trimming removed 5 bases from V and 7 bases from J; junction bases left unmatched: 7. CDR3 size: 14 residues. CDR3 residues: CASSPGTGGCEQYF. The DNA for the CDR3 is TGTGCCAGCAGTCCCGGGACAGGGGGTTGTGAGCAGTACTTC.

The chain is built from TRBV4-3 and TRBJ1-3, with 10 nucleotides matching TRBD1. V shed 0 bases and J 5 bases; nucleotides not matched to a gene: 13. Per the germline V gene, CDR1 is LGHNA and CDR2 is YSLEER. CDR3 length: 19 residues. DNA of the CDR3: TGCGCCAGCAGCCAAGATCGATCCACCGGGACAGGGGAGAGAAACACCATATATTTT. Amino acid sequence: CASSQDRSTGTGERNTIYF.

Here the CDR3 reads CASSLAGFFTDTQYF. The CDR3 DNA reads TGTGCCAGCAGCTTGGCAGGTTTTTTTACAGATACGCAGTATTTT. J is TRBJ2-3 and V is TRBV5-8; D is unresolved. Germline CDR1 is SGHTS and CDR2 is YDEGEE. The length of the CDR3 is 15 residues. V dropped 0 bases and J dropped 3 bases, with 11 bases sitting between them.

The J gene is TRBJ2-5, the V gene TRBV2; no reliable D call. V gave up 3 bases and J gave up 1 base, with 9 bases separating them. The CDR3 has 14 residues. Looked up from germline, CDR1 is SNHLY and CDR2 is FYNNEI. CDR3: CASSDLVSQETQYF. The CDR3 nucleotides read TGTGCCAGCAGTGATTTGGTGAGCCAAGAGACCCAGTACTTC.

This rearrangement joins TRBV19 to TRBJ1-4, with 10 bases that match TRBD1. V gave up 6 bases and J gave up 10 bases; unmatched junction bases: 11. The CDR3 is 15 residues long. The V gene's germline CDR1 is LNHDA and CDR2 SQIVND (reference sequence). The CDR3 DNA reads TGTGCCAGTAGCACAGCCGGGACAGGGGACGGAAAACTGTTTTTT. Protein sequence: CASSTAGTGDGKLFF.

This chain connects TRBV19 to TRBJ2-1; 8 bases are a match to TRBD2. The J segment lost 8 bases and the V segment lost 3 bases, leaving 3 bases of the junction unmatched. Germline V CDR1 and CDR2: LNHDA, SQIVND (reference sequence). The CDR3 has 13 residues. The CDR3 reads CASSMVRGDEQFF. CDR3 nucleotides: TGTGCCAGTAGTATGGTGCGGGGGGATGAGCAGTTCTTC. The whole variable domain, remainder taken from reference TRBV19 and TRBJ2-1, is DGGITQSPKYLFRKEGQNVTLSCEQNLNHDAMYWYRQDPGQGLRLIYYSQIVNDFQKGDIAEGYSVSREKKESFPLTVTSAQKNPTAFYLCASSMVRGDEQFFGPGTRLTVL.

V gene TRBV2 combines with J gene TRBJ2-7; D may be TRBD2 (6 bases). The CDR3 has 13 residues. Trimming pared 4 bases from V and 7 bases from J, leaving 14 bases between. The germline gives CDR1 SNHLY, CDR2 FYNNEI. CDR3: CASSGGGVMEQYF. In nucleotides, the CDR3 is TGTGCCAGCAGTGGGGGCGGGGTCATGGAGCAGTACTTC.

This sequence joins TRBV27 and TRBJ2-3; 11 bases are a match to TRBD2. Per germline, CDR1 MNHEY and CDR2 SMNVEV (reference sequence). The CDR3 length is 18 residues. Trimming cost V 1 base and J 0 bases; bases outside gene matches: 6. The CDR3 protein is CASSLFSGGAFSTDTQYF. CDR3 coding DNA: TGTGCCAGCAGTTTATTTAGCGGGGGGGCCTTCAGCACAGATACGCAGTATTTT.

V usage is TRBV6-4 and J usage is TRBJ1-2; D remains unclear. In germline, CDR1 is MRHNA, CDR2 SNTAGT. V lost 7 bases and J lost 7, with 16 bases in between. This CDR3 has 13 residues. The CDR3 protein is CASTSWIEGGYTF. In DNA form, the CDR3 reads TGTGCCAGCACCTCGTGGATAGAGGGTGGCTACACCTTC.

The chain couples TRBV6-1 to TRBJ2-1; weak D call: TRBD2 (6 bases). The CDR3 extends over 15 amino acids. CDR1 and CDR2 from the germline V gene are MNHNS and SASEGT. V dropped 10 bases and J dropped 0 bases, with 16 bases sitting between them. The chain's CDR3 is CATDQLASSYNEQFF. The CDR3 DNA reads as TGTGCCACTGACCAGCTAGCGAGCTCCTACAATGAGCAGTTCTTC.

This chain links TRBV18 with TRBJ2-2, with a weak D call TRBD1 (5 bases). The CDR3 totals 14 residues. Germline lookup yields CDR1 KGHSH and CDR2 LQKENI. Trimming took 7 bases from V and 2 from J, leaving 11 bases between them. CDR3 nucleotides: TGTGCCAGCTGTAAAGACAGAAACACCGGGGAGCTGTTTTTT. Amino acids: CASCKDRNTGELFF.

The chain carries TRBV5-4 and TRBJ2-7, with D uncertain. The CDR3 runs to 11 residues. CDR1 and CDR2 from the germline V gene are SGHNT and YYREEE (reference sequence). V gave up 0 bases and J gave up 6 bases, with 4 bases separating them. The CDR3 loop reads CASSLDTEQYF. The CDR3 DNA is TGTGCCAGCAGCTTGGACACCGAGCAGTACTTC.

This chain uses TRBV13 with TRBJ2-7; the match to TRBD2 covers 9 bases. CDR3 length: 13 amino acids. V lost 2 bases and J lost 11; bases outside the gene matches: 7. Germline V gives CDR1 PRHDT, CDR2 FYEKMQ (reference sequence). The DNA for the CDR3 is TGTGCCAGCAGCTTAATGGCGGGGGGGCTTGAGTACTTC. Amino acid sequence: CASSLMAGGLEYF.